A selection of T cell receptor beta chains follows, all from one sample in a study of shared clonotypes between healthy human individuals. Measured with immunoSEQ multiplex PCR; TCRdb has only the in-frame clones, and not every one. The profile covers about 2.1 million clones, with just under 95% appearing a single time and over 1.5% taken by the ten largest. Source material: naive CD8+ T cells from PBMCs. The source is a man younger than 35 in good health. Some clones in this sample may be carry-over from other donors' samples. The CDR3 runs from the conserved cysteine through the conserved F or W. A D gene is named only where the DNA matches it firmly. Clone sizes are given selectively: once, few, many, or a class where the clone is expanded.

size	V	D	J	CDR3	DNA
.	TRBV28	TRBD1	TRBJ1-5	CASRTGALRRQPQHF	TGTGCCAGCAGGACAGGGGCCCTTAGGCGTCAGCCCCAGCATTTT
.	TRBV6-5	.	TRBJ1-4	CASGLDEKLFF	TGTGCCAGCGGTCTGGATGAAAAGCTGTTTTTT
.	TRBV18	.	TRBJ2-3	CASSAGGGLGDTQYF	TGTGCCAGCTCCGCCGGGGGCGGTCTAGGTGATACGCAGTATTTT
.	TRBV5-1	.	TRBJ2-7	CASSLGTLVPPSYEQYF	TGCGCCAGCAGCTTGGGAACTCTAGTACCTCCGTCCTACGAGCAGTACTTC
once	TRBV29-1	TRBD1	TRBJ2-7	CSVEPTGTVLREQYF	TGCAGCGTTGAACCGACCGGGACAGTACTACGAGAGCAGTACTTC
.	TRBV19	.	TRBJ1-5	CASSRATAATNQPQHF	TGTGCCAGTAGTAGAGCCACTGCGGCCACAAATCAGCCCCAGCATTTT
.	TRBV7-9	.	TRBJ2-7	CASSPGVTGPSYEQYF	TGTGCCAGCAGCCCAGGGGTGACGGGACCGTCCTACGAGCAGTACTTC
.	TRBV29-1	.	TRBJ2-2	CSVGGETGTPANTGELFF	TGCAGCGTTGGGGGGGAAACCGGGACACCAGCGAACACCGGGGAGCTGTTTTTT
.	TRBV11-1	.	TRBJ1-1	CASSLDPNRNTEAFF	TGTGCCAGCAGCTTAGATCCGAACCGGAACACTGAAGCTTTCTTT
.	TRBV9	.	TRBJ1-4	CASSVESGSRAEKLFF	TGTGCCAGCAGCGTAGAGTCCGGTTCCAGGGCTGAAAAACTGTTTTTT
.	TRBV28	.	TRBJ1-1	CASSPAMDWARAEAFF	TGTGCCAGCAGCCCCGCTATGGACTGGGCGAGGGCTGAAGCTTTCTTT
.	TRBV19	.	TRBJ2-7	CASSIVAASYEQYF	TGTGCCAGTAGTATCGTAGCGGCATCCTACGAGCAGTACTTC
.	TRBV5-1	.	TRBJ1-2	CASSLAPTMTYGYTF	TGCGCCAGCAGCTTGGCACCCACGATGACCTATGGCTACACCTTC
.	TRBV4-1	TRBD2	TRBJ2-1	CASSQEWTSGTYNEQFF	TGCGCCAGCAGCCAAGAATGGACTAGCGGGACTTACAATGAGCAGTTCTTC
.	TRBV13	.	TRBJ2-7	CASSSPDNQNEQYF	TGTGCCAGCAGCTCACCCGACAATCAAAACGAGCAGTACTTC
.	TRBV7-9	.	TRBJ2-2	CASSSREGALTGELFF	TGTGCCAGCAGCTCACGGGAGGGGGCGCTAACCGGGGAGCTGTTTTTT
.	TRBV29-1	.	TRBJ2-7	CSVITGSSYEQYF	TGCAGCGTTATTACAGGTTCCTCCTACGAGCAGTACTTC
.	TRBV5-1	.	TRBJ2-5	CASSLEVAGDQETQYF	TGCGCCAGCAGCTTGGAGGTGGCCGGGGATCAAGAGACCCAGTACTTC
once	TRBV13	.	TRBJ2-2	CASSPRQMTMNTGELFF	TGTGCCAGCAGCCCCCGACAGATGACAATGAACACCGGGGAGCTGTTTTTT
.	TRBV5-5	TRBD2	TRBJ2-5	CASNREWLAGGGQETQYF	TGTGCCAGCAACAGGGAATGGCTAGCGGGAGGGGGGCAAGAGACCCAGTACTTC
.	TRBV28	.	TRBJ1-5	CASSSPEGQPQHF	TGTGCCAGCAGTTCCCCTGAGGGTCAGCCCCAGCATTTT
.	TRBV6-6	TRBD2	TRBJ2-1	CASTPPGGASYNEQFF	TGTGCCAGCACCCCCCCGGGGGGGGCCTCCTACAATGAGCAGTTCTTC
.	TRBV28	.	TRBJ2-1	CASSLWEGPGKNEQFF	TGTGCCAGCAGTTTATGGGAGGGGCCCGGTAAGAATGAGCAGTTCTTC
.	TRBV9	.	TRBJ2-1	CASSVRGTSSYNEQFF	TGTGCCAGCAGCGTACGCGGGACGAGCTCCTACAATGAGCAGTTCTTC
.	TRBV6-4	.	TRBJ1-2	CASSDSPPGRDGYTF	TGTGCCAGCAGTGACTCCCCTCCAGGGCGAGATGGCTACACCTTC
.	TRBV4-1	.	TRBJ2-7	CASSQDRGLSYEQYF	TGCGCCAGCAGCCAAGATAGGGGATTATCCTACGAGCAGTACTTC
.	TRBV4-2	.	TRBJ2-7	CASSLQTGAESYEQYF	TGTGCCAGCAGCCTCCAAACGGGAGCTGAATCCTACGAGCAGTACTTC
few	TRBV10-3	.	TRBJ1-1	CAISDVGLNTEAFF	TGTGCCATCAGTGATGTGGGCCTGAACACTGAAGCTTTCTTT
.	TRBV7-9	.	TRBJ1-1	CASSLAVDTEAFF	TGTGCCAGCAGCTTAGCGGTGGACACTGAAGCTTTCTTT
.	TRBV10-3	TRBD1	TRBJ1-1	CASVRGPEMNTEAFF	TGTGCCTCGGTCAGGGGGCCCGAGATGAACACTGAAGCTTTCTTT
.	TRBV10-1	.	TRBJ2-2	CASSEWTDTGELFF	TGCGCCAGCAGCGAATGGACAGATACCGGGGAGCTGTTTTTT
.	TRBV9	.	TRBJ1-5	CASSVGTENNQPQHF	TGTGCCAGCAGCGTAGGGACGGAGAATAATCAGCCCCAGCATTTT
.	TRBV13	.	TRBJ1-1	CASSEGSAWNTEAFF	TGTGCCAGCAGCGAGGGGAGCGCCTGGAACACTGAAGCTTTCTTT
.	TRBV4-1	.	TRBJ1-1	CASSHEAGRGTEAFF	TGCGCCAGCAGCCACGAAGCAGGGAGGGGGACTGAAGCTTTCTTT
.	TRBV4-1	TRBD2	TRBJ2-2	CASSLAGGFTGELFF	TGCGCCAGCAGCCTAGCGGGAGGCTTCACCGGGGAGCTGTTTTTT
.	TRBV10-2	.	TRBJ2-7	CASSEGSLDFSYEQYF	TGCGCCAGCAGTGAGGGGTCACTCGATTTCTCCTACGAGCAGTACTTC
.	TRBV11-2	.	TRBJ2-5	CASRGMQETQYF	TGTGCCAGCAGAGGGATGCAAGAGACCCAGTACTTC
.	TRBV15	TRBD2	TRBJ2-7	CATSRDGGPGGESYEQYF	TGTGCCACCAGCAGAGATGGAGGCCCGGGGGGGGAATCCTACGAGCAGTACTTC
.	TRBV7-9	.	TRBJ2-1	CASSWMMGDEQFF	TGTGCCAGCAGCTGGATGATGGGGGATGAGCAGTTCTTC
once	TRBV5-1	TRBD1	TRBJ2-1	CASSEFSPGTGYNEQFF	TGCGCCAGCAGCGAATTCTCGCCCGGGACAGGCTACAATGAGCAGTTCTTC
.	TRBV4-3	.	TRBJ1-1	CASSQDIETEAFF	TGCGCCAGCAGCCAAGATATCGAAACTGAAGCTTTCTTT
once	TRBV11-2	TRBD1	TRBJ2-5	CASIEGTGWKETQYF	TGTGCCAGCATCGAAGGGACAGGGTGGAAAGAGACCCAGTACTTC
.	TRBV29-1	.	TRBJ2-7	CSVAGTFYEQYF	TGCAGCGTTGCTGGGACCTTCTACGAGCAGTACTTC
.	TRBV7-2	.	TRBJ2-7	CASSLSLPVDSYEQYF	TGTGCCAGCAGCTTAAGTTTACCGGTGGACTCCTACGAGCAGTACTTC
once	TRBV5-1	.	TRBJ2-7	CASSPSDRAYEQYF	TGCGCCAGCAGCCCCTCGGACAGAGCATACGAGCAGTACTTC
.	TRBV28	.	TRBJ1-5	CASSRGGIMRGPTYNQPQHF	TGTGCCAGCAGTCGGGGTGGGATCATGAGGGGCCCAACTTACAATCAGCCCCAGCATTTT
.	TRBV6-1	.	TRBJ2-7	CASSGSGTGVLYEQYF	TGTGCCAGCAGTGGATCCGGGACTGGGGTCCTCTACGAGCAGTACTTC
.	TRBV5-1	TRBD1	TRBJ2-7	CASSFGTGAYEQYF	TGCGCCAGCAGCTTTGGGACAGGGGCCTACGAGCAGTACTTC
.	TRBV5-6	.	TRBJ2-2	CASSSTGLVASGELFF	TGTGCCAGCAGCTCGACAGGACTAGTTGCGTCCGGGGAGCTGTTTTTT
.	TRBV7-3	.	TRBJ2-2	CASSNGPTGELFF	TGTGCCAGCTCTAACGGGCCCACCGGGGAGCTGTTTTTT
.	TRBV6-6	.	TRBJ2-7	CASSYSAFRGAYEQYF	TGTGCCAGCAGTTACTCGGCCTTCAGGGGGGCCTACGAGCAGTACTTC
.	TRBV5-6	.	TRBJ2-7	CASSLGVGHEQYF	TGTGCCAGCAGCTTGGGAGTAGGCCACGAGCAGTACTTC
.	TRBV28	TRBD1	TRBJ1-3	CASSLLTGRRNTIYF	TGTGCCAGCAGCCTACTGACAGGGAGGAGGAACACCATATATTTT
once	TRBV7-2	.	TRBJ2-1	CASSLEGGYNEQFF	TGTGCCAGCAGCTTAGAGGGCGGATACAATGAGCAGTTCTTC
.	TRBV7-9	.	TRBJ1-4	CASSPRVGMEQHTNEKLFF	TGTGCCAGCAGCCCTAGGGTGGGGATGGAGCAACATACTAATGAAAAACTGTTTTTT